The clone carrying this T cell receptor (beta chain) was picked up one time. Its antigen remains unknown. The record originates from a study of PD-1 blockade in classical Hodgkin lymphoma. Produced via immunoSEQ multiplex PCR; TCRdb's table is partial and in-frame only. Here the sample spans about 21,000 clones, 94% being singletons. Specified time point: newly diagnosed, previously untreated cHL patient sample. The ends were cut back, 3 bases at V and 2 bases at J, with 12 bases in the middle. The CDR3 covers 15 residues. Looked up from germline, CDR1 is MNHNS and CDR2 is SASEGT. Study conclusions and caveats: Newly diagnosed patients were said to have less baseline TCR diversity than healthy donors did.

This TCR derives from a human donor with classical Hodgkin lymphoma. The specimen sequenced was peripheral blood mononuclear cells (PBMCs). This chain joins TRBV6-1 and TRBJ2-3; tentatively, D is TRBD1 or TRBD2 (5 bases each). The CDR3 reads CASSDRGRDTDTQYF. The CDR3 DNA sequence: TGTGCCAGCAGTGACCGGGGCAGAGACACAGATACGCAGTATTTT.